Below are 29 T cell receptor beta chains sequenced from a single sample in a study of T cells after yellow fever vaccination. In TCRdb, the 5' RACE reads were re-called with MiXCR into one record per CDR3 protein. The sample shows 510,000 or so distinct CDR3 sequences, 15% to 20% of them seen only once. Sequenced material: PBMCs, taken 15 days after the yellow fever booster vaccination. The receptor source for this set is a young man who received the YFV17D yellow fever vaccine.

This clonotype came up a few times. The V gene is TRBV20-1, the J gene TRBJ2-3; weak D call: TRBD2 (5 bases). Germline V gene lookup returns CDR1 DFQATT and CDR2 SNEGSKA (reference sequence). The CDR3 has 13 residues. Trimming removed 6 bases from V and 2 bases from J, with 12 bases in between. CDR3 DNA sequence: TGCAGTGCAGTCGGGATAGACACAGATACGCAGTATTTT. Translated, it gives CSAVGIDTDTQYF.

The genes are TRBV5-1 and TRBJ2-7; 8 nucleotides match TRBD2. V shed 2 bases and J 5 bases; nucleotides not matched to a gene: 6. This CDR3 has 14 residues. Germline loops: CDR1 SGHRS, CDR2 YFSETQ. The CDR3 DNA sequence: TGCGCCAGCAGCTTCATCGGGGGGGCCCACGAGCAGTACTTC. It is translated as CASSFIGGAHEQYF.

V gene TRBV6-5 combines with J gene TRBJ1-6; D is possibly TRBD1 (6 bases). This CDR3 has 16 amino acids. V was cut by 5 bases and J by 0 bases, with 11 bases left in between. Germline V gives CDR1 MNHEY, CDR2 SVGAGI. The CDR3 nucleotides read TGTGCCAGCAGTCCCTGGACAGTCTCCTATAATTCACCCCTCCACTTT. It encodes CASSPWTVSYNSPLHF.

In this sample, this clonotype turned up many times. The rearrangement links TRBV7-3 to TRBJ1-2, with unresolved D. The V end was cut by 3 bases, the J end by 4 bases, with 9 bases between. The germline V gene has CDR1 SGHTA and CDR2 FQGTGA. This CDR3 has 13 amino acids. CDR3 nucleotides: TGTGCCAGCAGCTTGGACGGATCCTATGGCTACACCTTC. Translation: CASSLDGSYGYTF.

This clonotype was seen a few times. The rearrangement links TRBV5-1 to TRBJ1-5; D not certain. V lost 5 bases to trimming and J lost 5 bases, with 11 bases between them. The CDR3 length is 13 residues. The V gene's germline CDR1 is SGHRS and CDR2 YFSETQ. The CDR3, as DNA: TGCGCCAGCAGGGGTGGTGGAGATCAGCCCCAGCATTTT. Protein sequence: CASRGGGDQPQHF.

This clonotype was counted only a few times. This chain links TRBV15 with TRBJ2-2, with 11 bases identical to TRBD2. Per germline, CDR1 LNHNV and CDR2 YYDKDF (reference sequence). V lost 5 bases, J lost 6 bases, and 11 bases stayed unmatched. This CDR3 has 17 residues. As DNA, the CDR3 is TGTGCCACCAGCGACGGACTAGCGGGCAGTGGACCCGGGGAGCTGTTTTTT. Translating gives CATSDGLAGSGPGELFF.

This clonotype was recorded a few times. V is TRBV9 and J is TRBJ2-1, with TRBD2 identical over 11 bases. From germline, CDR1 is SGDLS and CDR2 YYNGEE. Trimming at V came to 4 bases and at J to 4 bases, leaving 10 bases not matched to a gene. CDR3 size: 17 residues. For the CDR3, the DNA is TGTGCCAGCAGCCCCGGGGTAGCGGGAGGGCGATACAATGAGCAGTTCTTC. This sequence encodes CASSPGVAGGRYNEQFF.

In this sample, this clonotype turned up a few times. The chain has TRBV20-1 and TRBJ2-5; D may match TRBD1 or TRBD2 (5 bases each). The CDR3 runs 14 residues. The germline CDR1 and CDR2 sequences are DFQATT and SNEGSKA (reference sequence). Trimming pared 6 bases from V and 7 bases from J, leaving 21 bases between. The chain's CDR3 is CSANPGPSGGTQYF. DNA for the CDR3: TGCAGTGCCAACCCGGGACCTTCTGGTGGGACCCAGTACTTC.

The chain combines TRBV15 with TRBJ2-3; 10 bases align to TRBD2. Germline CDR1 LNHNV, CDR2 YYDKDF (reference sequence). This CDR3 is 16 amino acids long. V lost 1 base, J lost 7 bases, and 8 bases stayed unmatched. The CDR3 DNA is TGTGCCACCAGCAGAGTCCCAGCGGGAGGGTTGAATACGCAGTATTTT. It is translated as CATSRVPAGGLNTQYF.

Written as DNA, the CDR3 is TGTGCCAGCAGCTCCGGACTAGCGGGAAACTCCTACGAGCAGTACTTC. Translated, it gives CASSSGLAGNSYEQYF. The chain links TRBV7-9 to TRBJ2-7, with 12 bases identical to TRBD2. The V gene end was trimmed by 4 bases and the J gene end by 0 bases; junction bases not matched to a gene: 4. The CDR3 runs to 16 residues. Germline V gene data show CDR1 as SEHNR and CDR2 as FQNEAQ (reference sequence).

This chain uses TRBV5-1 with TRBJ2-5, with TRBD1 identical over 9 bases. Looked up from germline, CDR1 is SGHRS and CDR2 is YFSETQ. The CDR3 sequence is 14 residues long. V shed 9 bases, J shed 5 bases, and the junction held 11 bases outside the gene matches. This chain's CDR3 is CAIQDRGHRETQYF. CDR3 DNA sequence: TGCGCCATACAGGACAGGGGCCACCGGGAGACCCAGTACTTC. The full variable domain, rest sourced from reference TRBV5-1 and TRBJ2-5, is KAGVTQTPRYLIKTRGQQVTLSCSPISGHRSVSWYQQTPGQGLQFLFEYFSETQRNKGNFPGRFSGRQFSNSRSEMNVSTLELGDSALYLCAIQDRGHRETQYFGPGTRLLVL.

The chain links TRBV20-1 to TRBJ1-1; 9 bases match TRBD1. This CDR3 contains 15 residues. Trimming cost V 6 bases and J 0 bases; bases outside gene matches: 8. Germline CDR1 is DFQATT and CDR2 is SNEGSKA (reference sequence). This CDR3 is CSATTGGNMNTEAFF. DNA for the CDR3: TGCAGTGCCACAACAGGGGGCAATATGAACACTGAAGCTTTCTTT.

This clonotype was picked up many times. CDR3 coding DNA: TGTGCCATCAGTGACCCCCGACGGGATGAGCAGTTCTTC. It is translated as CAISDPRRDEQFF. This chain connects TRBV10-3 to TRBJ2-1; D is unresolved. This CDR3 is built from 13 residues. The germline V gene encodes CDR1 ENHRY and CDR2 SYGVKD. V dropped 3 bases and J dropped 8 bases, with 11 bases sitting between them.

This chain uses TRBV9 with TRBJ2-3; weak D call: TRBD2 (6 bases). Germline V gene data show CDR1 as SGDLS and CDR2 as YYNGEE. The CDR3 loop spans 17 amino acids. V shed 0 bases and J shed 0 bases, with 14 bases lying between them. The CDR3 nucleotides are TGTGCCAGCAGCGTAGTCGCTAGCGATAGTAGCACAGATACGCAGTATTTT. Translated: CASSVVASDSSTDTQYF.

This clonotype has just a few counts. This chain joins TRBV27 and TRBJ2-5; possibly TRBD1 or TRBD2 for D (7 bases each). This CDR3 contains 15 residues. Per germline, CDR1 MNHEY and CDR2 SMNVEV (reference sequence). V was trimmed by 4 bases and J by 4 bases, leaving 16 bases between them. CDR3 DNA: TGTGCCAGCAGTTCACCTCAGGGGGGGGGAGAGACCCAGTACTTC. This translates into CASSSPQGGGETQYF.

This chain uses TRBV7-2 with TRBJ2-7, with 9 nucleotides matching TRBD2. Germline-derived CDR1 and CDR2 are SGHTA and FQGNSA. The CDR3 totals 14 residues. With 4 bases clipped from V and 4 bases from J, the junction kept 5 bases outside the gene matches. CDR3 sequence (DNA): TGTGCCAGCAGCTCTAGCGGGATCTATTACGAGCAGTACTTC. Translating it yields CASSSSGIYYEQYF. Together with reference TRBV7-2 and TRBJ2-7, the CDR3 gives the full variable domain: GAGVSQSPSNKVTEKGKDVELRCDPISGHTALYWYRQSLGQGLEFLIYFQGNSAPDKSGLPSDRFSAERTGGSVSTLTIQRTQQEDSAVYLCASSSSGIYYEQYFGPGTRLTVT.

This clonotype appeared once. Sequence at one end of the junction differs from germline and may be a read error. This chain joins TRBV7-9 and TRBJ2-4, with D perhaps assigned TRBD1 or TRBD2 (6 bases each). Germline CDR1 and CDR2: SEHNR and FQNEAQ (reference sequence). This CDR3 comprises 13 residues. CDR3 sequence: CASSLGAGHITNF. The CDR3, as DNA: TGTGCCAGCAGCTTAGGGGCGGGACATATAACGAACTTC.

The chain combines TRBV3-1 with TRBJ2-5; 7 nucleotides agree with TRBD2. The length of the CDR3 is 17 residues. In germline, CDR1 is LGHDT, CDR2 YNNKEL (reference sequence). Losses at the gene ends were 1 base for V and 1 base for J; bases not matched to a gene: 9. The DNA of the CDR3 is TGTGCCAGCAGCCAAGCGGTCGGCGGGAGAAGCCAAGAGACCCAGTACTTC. It codes for CASSQAVGGRSQETQYF.

In DNA, the CDR3 is TGTGCCAGCAGCCAAGTCGACTACTACGAGCAGTACTTC. Amino acids: CASSQVDYYEQYF. V and J are TRBV3-1 and TRBJ2-7; weak D call: TRBD2 (5 bases). This CDR3 is 13 amino acids long. Germline values: CDR1 LGHDT, CDR2 YNNKEL (reference sequence). The V end lost 1 base, the J end lost 3 bases, and 7 bases lay between the germline ends.

The V and J genes are TRBV29-1 and TRBJ2-1, with TRBD2 matching 14 bases. V was pared by 6 bases and J by 8 bases, with 9 bases of the junction left unmatched. The germline V gene encodes CDR1 SQVTM and CDR2 ANQGSEA. This CDR3 is built from 15 residues. The CDR3 region is CSVTSGRAGGYEQFF. The CDR3 nucleotides read TGCAGCGTGACTAGCGGGAGGGCCGGGGGATATGAGCAGTTCTTC.

This chain joins TRBV10-3 and TRBJ2-3; D is possibly TRBD2 (6 bases). Trimming pared 6 bases from V and 2 bases from J, leaving 12 bases between. Germline-derived CDR1 and CDR2 are ENHRY and SYGVKD. There are 14 residues in the CDR3. CDR3 sequence (DNA): TGTGCCATCAGACCGGGACTCAACACAGATACGCAGTATTTT. Its protein product is CAIRPGLNTDTQYF.

This clonotype was found a few times. The V and J genes are TRBV6-2 or TRBV6-3 and TRBJ2-5; D is possibly TRBD2 (7 bases). V dropped 7 bases and J dropped 7 bases, with 19 bases sitting between them. The CDR3 has 14 residues. Germline V gene data show CDR1 as MNHEY and CDR2 as SVGEGT. CDR3 DNA sequence: TGTGCCAGCACCGAAGCGGGACACCGCGGGACCCAGTACTTC. Residues: CASTEAGHRGTQYF.

The chain couples TRBV27 to TRBJ2-7, with TRBD1 matching 7 bases. J gave up 1 base and V 6 bases, and 9 bases lay outside the gene matches. Germline V gene lookup returns CDR1 MNHEY and CDR2 SMNVEV (reference sequence). CDR3 length equals 15 residues. The DNA of the CDR3 is TGTGCCAGCAGGCGGGCACAGGGGATGTCCTACGAGCAGTACTTC. Protein: CASRRAQGMSYEQYF.

The V and J genes are TRBV20-1 and TRBJ2-1; 11 bases agree with TRBD2. V gave up 3 bases and J gave up 4 bases; unmatched junction bases: 5. The V gene's germline CDR1 is DFQATT and CDR2 SNEGSKA (reference sequence). The CDR3 covers 15 residues. The CDR3 loop reads CSASTSGSRYNEQFF. The CDR3 nucleotides read TGCAGTGCTAGTACTAGCGGGAGCCGTTACAATGAGCAGTTCTTC.

This clonotype was seen once. This chain links TRBV7-2 with TRBJ2-7; no clear D. The germline CDR1 and CDR2 sequences are SGHTA and FQGNSA. The CDR3 extends over 14 amino acids. The germline V and J ends were trimmed by 1 base and 7 bases, with 14 bases remaining between them. The CDR3 bases are TGTGCCAGCAGCTTAGTAGGTGGTCCGAGGGAGCAGTACTTC. Amino acids: CASSLVGGPREQYF.

This clonotype occurred a few times. The V and J genes are TRBV5-1 and TRBJ2-5; D ambiguous. CDR1 is SGHRS and CDR2 is YFSETQ in the germline V gene. This CDR3 has 13 residues. V gave up 7 bases and J gave up 3 bases, with 13 bases separating them. The CDR3 loop is CASFAAVEETQYF. The CDR3 DNA sequence: TGCGCCAGCTTTGCAGCAGTTGAAGAGACCCAGTACTTC. Based on the CDR3 plus reference TRBV5-1 and TRBJ2-5, the full variable domain is KAGVTQTPRYLIKTRGQQVTLSCSPISGHRSVSWYQQTPGQGLQFLFEYFSETQRNKGNFPGRFSGRQFSNSRSEMNVSTLELGDSALYLCASFAAVEETQYFGPGTRLLVL.

The genes are TRBV6-2 or TRBV6-3 and TRBJ1-1; D gene ambiguous. Trimming stripped 7 bases from V and 4 bases from J, with 19 bases between. Germline CDR1 MNHEY, CDR2 SVGEGT. This CDR3 is built from 15 residues. The CDR3 DNA follows: TGTGCCAGCAAAGTCCACCAGGCGGGCCTCACTGAAGCTTTCTTT. It codes for CASKVHQAGLTEAFF.

The chain couples TRBV20-1 to TRBJ2-7; D gene ambiguous. Trimming removed 6 bases from V and 3 bases from J, with 12 bases in between. Per germline, CDR1 DFQATT and CDR2 SNEGSKA (reference sequence). This CDR3 has 12 residues. The CDR3 loop reads CSALDANYEQYF. The CDR3 DNA reads TGCAGTGCCTTAGACGCAAACTACGAGCAGTACTTC.

This clonotype has just a few counts. This sequence joins TRBV18 and TRBJ2-4, with D possibly being TRBD1 (6 bases). The V and J ends lost 3 bases and 0 bases respectively, with 12 bases between them. The CDR3 totals 16 residues. Germline lookup yields CDR1 KGHSH and CDR2 LQKENI. The CDR3 loop reads CASSPSGQIAKNIQYF. The CDR3 nucleotides read TGTGCCAGCTCACCTTCCGGACAGATAGCCAAAAACATTCAGTACTTC.